This T cell receptor beta chain was profiled in a study of blood T cells in healthy people across ages. A J-beta primer mix and a sample-barcoded 5' primer were used in a second PCR of roughly 7 to 12 cycles. A single record per CDR3 protein comes from TCRdb applying MiXCR to the 5' RACE reads. The sample yields just over 1 million distinct CDR3 sequences, 45% seen once. Trimming pared 5 bases from V and 4 bases from J, leaving 18 bases between. This CDR3 has 15 amino acids. Germline-derived CDR1 and CDR2 are DFQATT and SNEGSKA (reference sequence). The chain has TRBV20-1 and TRBJ2-1; possible D gene TRBD1, 5 bases. The source of this sequence is a woman aged 55-70 years in good health. Material for sequencing was blood. CDR3 bases: TGCAGTGCTGCCCGACAGCCTAAGAATTACAATGAGCAGTTCTTC. It specifies CSAARQPKNYNEQFF.